This T cell receptor beta chain was captured in a study of response to subunit inactivated influenza vaccine. Findings of the study overall: T cells newly recruited by each seasonal influenza vaccination are few, the authors suggested.

One entry per CDR3 protein, called by TCRdb with MiXCR from the RT-PCR reads. The sample has 650,000 or so distinct CDR3 sequences; 12% to 15% are singletons. The table lists this clonotype with a few counts. The target antigen is unknown. The germline V gene has CDR1 SEHNR and CDR2 FQNEAQ (reference sequence). The CDR3 sequence is 15 residues long. V gave up 3 bases and J gave up 2 bases, with 12 bases separating them. The sample was PBMCs from blood, taken approximately 15 days before vaccination. The clonotype originates from a man aged 50 or older who received an inactivated influenza vaccine. The chain combines TRBV7-9 with TRBJ2-3, with TRBD2 as a possible D gene (6 bases). The CDR3 reads CASSLDGTPTDTQYF. In DNA, the CDR3 is TGTGCCAGCAGCTTGGATGGGACTCCCACAGATACGCAGTATTTT.